This entry describes one T cell receptor beta chain. This clone showed up just a few times. The clone's antigen remains unknown. No base qualities exist here, and no much larger clone lies one base off it. Synthetic TCR analog templates were spiked into each PCR to estimate absolute template abundance from read counts. TCRbeta CDR3 regions were amplified from genomic DNA with bias-controlled V and J gene primers using the immunoSEQ assay. Rearranged TCRbeta segments were sequenced at approximately 20X coverage. Per the original workflow: Clustering was used to correct sequencing errors, and CDR3s were annotated against IMGT so that V, D and J genes could be assigned. Downstream analyses used only productive TCRbeta rearrangements, leaving out any out-of-frame or stop-codon sequences. Clonality was calculated as one minus the Shannon entropy normalized by the log of the number of unique productive sequences. Clones differing between time points or between blood and tumor were identified using Fisher's exact test with Benjamini-Hochberg correction, with an adjusted p below 0.01 applied as the threshold. TCRdb re-hosts the immuneACCESS table, in-frame sequences only. Its copies lack some clones; in the studies checked, an unresolved V gene accounts for under half of them, and the cause for the rest is not known. V and J calls and clone size are copied from that table; D and trimming were computed from the DNA. The sample records some 120,000 clones, approximately 89% of which are singletons. In total, the top ten clones hold more than 3% of the sample.

This specimen comes from a study of PD-L1 blockade in urothelial cancer (dated by TCRdb to 2016 to 2017). Some background on the complete study: Therapy was started around 2014 for all patients, and atezolizumab 1,200 mg was administered intravenously every 3 weeks. Durable clinical benefit meant progression-free survival longer than 6 months, and TCR features were also tested against progression-free and overall survival. Blood samples were analyzed at 3 weeks after treatment start (second dose) and at 6 weeks after treatment start. The study, an exploratory multi-omic analysis, examined somatic, immune and clinical correlates of response to PD-L1 blockade with atezolizumab in urothelial cancer. Durable clinical benefit was achieved by nine patients and was not achieved by 20 patients. An ECOG performance status of 0 or 1 was recorded for the patients, and 0 to 3 prior chemotherapy regimens had been received by the patients. Pretreatment blood TCR-seq was available for under 35 patients, at least one posttreatment blood collection was obtained for some 24 patients, and tumor TCR-seq was available for some 24 patients. Blood samples gave median yields of around 150,000 T cells and 80,000 or so unique TCRs, along with a median clonality of 0.080. In the same patients who had TCR sequencing, pretreatment tumors also underwent whole exome sequencing and RNA sequencing. About nine tenths of the roughly 30 patients were males with bladder-origin urothelial cancer, and 18 of 29 reported a prior smoking history. TCR sequencing covered pretreatment tumor samples and matched, serially collected peripheral blood taken before and after atezolizumab treatment.

The time point label, as the study defines it: peripheral blood 6 weeks after treatment start. A total of some 30 patients with locally advanced or metastatic urothelial carcinoma, treated at Memorial Sloan Kettering on a trial protocol, made up the cohort. Peripheral blood mononuclear cells were collected pretreatment and during treatment, at between 1 and 8 total time points per patient. The Qiagen DNeasy Blood extraction kit was used to purify genomic DNA from total PBMCs and tumor samples. PBMCs were collected pretreatment and during treatment, and were isolated and stored as previously described. Results the study describes overall, beyond this receptor: Improved progression-free and overall survival was found to be associated with pretreatment peripheral blood TCR clonality below the median. Patients with durable benefit showed greater expansion of tumor-associated TCR clones in peripheral blood 3 weeks after starting treatment (n of about 22, p = 0.022). Small sample size (n ≈ 30) and many exploratory analyses mean the results are intended to be hypothesis-generating.

Sequencing used PBMCs, obtained around atezolizumab (anti-PD-L1) treatment. The TCR comes from a man aged 55 to 70 with urothelial cancer.

The DNA sequence is TGTGCCAGTAGTATTGCCGGGACAGGGAACAATCAGCCCCAGCATTTT. It translates to CASSIAGTGNNQPQHF. Recombination joined TRBV19 with TRBJ1-5, and TRBD1 matches 9 of the central bases. There are 16 amino acids in the CDR3, from cysteine to phenylalanine inclusive. Of all the DNA, just the CDR3 is kept, 48 bases in frame from base 1. The germline V gene (reference sequence) specifies LNHDA as CDR1 and SQIVND as CDR2. The germline V end is reduced by 3 bases and the J end by 3 bases; junction bases left unmatched: 6.